This T cell receptor beta chain was retrieved from a study of blood T cell repertoires in COVID-19. Background on the study: Whether acute or convalescent, the COVID-19 samples came from the United States, Italy and Spain. T cells, B-cell-depleted T cells, or PBMCs provided the cDNA or gDNA that served as material.

Study processing details: Estimation of nucleated cell counts was performed using reference gene primer amplification. This table comes from immunoSEQ multiplex PCR, and its TCRdb copy is limited to in-frame clones, with some not included. For V, J and clone size, that table is used; D and trimming come from the DNA. The sample yields about 150,000 clones, under 95% seen once. The TCR comes from a man between 50 and 59 years old with acute or convalescent COVID-19. The specimen sequenced was peripheral blood.

The DNA for the CDR3 is TGCGCCAGCAGCTTGCTCGGGATAGAGGGTGAAAAACTGTTTTTT. Translation gives CASSLLGIEGEKLFF. The rearrangement joins TRBV5-1 to TRBJ1-4, with D hard to call. Trimming took off 1 base at V and 7 bases at J, with 14 bases between the two ends. The CDR3 runs 15 residues. Germline V gene sequence: CDR1 SGHRS, CDR2 YFSETQ.